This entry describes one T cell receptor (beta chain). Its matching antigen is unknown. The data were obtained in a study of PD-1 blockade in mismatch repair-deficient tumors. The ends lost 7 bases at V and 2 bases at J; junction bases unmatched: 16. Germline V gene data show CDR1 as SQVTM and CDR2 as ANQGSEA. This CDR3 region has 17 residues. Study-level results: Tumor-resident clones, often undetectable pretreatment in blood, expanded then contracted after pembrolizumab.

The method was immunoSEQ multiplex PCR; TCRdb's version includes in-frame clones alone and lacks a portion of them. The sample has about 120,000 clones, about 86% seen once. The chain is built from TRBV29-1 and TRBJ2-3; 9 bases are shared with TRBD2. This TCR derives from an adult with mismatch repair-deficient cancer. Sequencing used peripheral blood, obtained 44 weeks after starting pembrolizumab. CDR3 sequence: CSGMLAGPDFDTDTQYF. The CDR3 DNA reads TGCAGCGGTATGCTAGCGGGACCCGACTTTGACACAGATACGCAGTATTTT.